This is a list of T cell receptor beta chains from one sample in a study of blood T cells in healthy people across ages. TCRdb re-derived calls from the 5' RACE reads in MiXCR, one entry per CDR3 protein. The sample has 1.2 million to 1.5 million distinct CDR3 sequences; 42% are singletons. Source material: blood. These receptors were collected from a woman between 18 and 29 years old in good health. Both conserved end residues are part of each CDR3. D genes are given only for firm matches. Not all rows give a size; the values are once, few, many and, for expanded clones, a class.

size | J | V | D | CDR3 | DNA
few | TRBJ2-5 | TRBV5-1 | NA | CASSVRGFGIAETQYF | TGCGCCAGCAGCGTACGAGGGTTCGGGATCGCAGAGACCCAGTACTTC
many | TRBJ2-5 | TRBV12-3/TRBV12-4 | NA | CASSSGRETQYF | TGTGCCAGCAGCTCAGGACGGGAGACCCAGTACTTC
NA | TRBJ2-1 | TRBV15 | NA | CATSRLNGPFLDEQFF | TGTGCCACCAGCAGGCTAAACGGGCCGTTTTTGGATGAGCAGTTCTTC
NA | TRBJ2-3 | TRBV27 | TRBD2 | CASSPLAGGITDTQYF | TGTGCCAGCAGTCCCCTCGCGGGAGGGATCACAGATACGCAGTATTTT
many | TRBJ2-7 | TRBV3-1 | NA | CASSDMGSPPYEQYF | TGTGCCAGCAGCGACATGGGTTCACCTCCCTACGAGCAGTACTTC
NA | TRBJ1-6 | TRBV11-2 | NA | CASSLEGRAGSPLHF | TGTGCCAGCAGCTTAGAAGGCAGGGCGGGATCACCCCTCCACTTT
NA | TRBJ2-1 | TRBV10-3 | TRBD2 | CAINDLAGGLNEQFF | TGTGCCATCAATGATCTAGCGGGAGGCCTGAATGAGCAGTTCTTC
NA | TRBJ1-2 | TRBV6-6 | NA | CASNPGAGQDTF | TGTGCCAGCAACCCCGGGGCAGGGCAGGACACCTTC
NA | TRBJ1-2 | TRBV4-1 | NA | CASSQTTTVGFGYTF | TGCGCCAGCAGCCAGACCACGACAGTGGGCTTCGGCTACACCTTC
few | TRBJ2-1 | TRBV30 | TRBD2 | CAWATSGVVNEQFF | TGTGCCTGGGCGACTAGCGGGGTCGTAAATGAGCAGTTCTTC
NA | TRBJ2-3 | TRBV25-1 | NA | CASSEWEGGTDTQYF | TGTGCCAGCAGTGAATGGGAAGGGGGCACAGATACGCAGTATTTT
NA | TRBJ2-7 | TRBV6-5 | NA | CASSPQVGYEQYF | TGTGCCAGCAGCCCCCAGGTTGGGTACGAGCAGTACTTC
NA | TRBJ2-5 | TRBV7-9 | NA | CASSLSPGHTGKETQYF | TGTGCCAGCAGCTTAAGTCCGGGACACACCGGAAAAGAGACCCAGTACTTC
NA | TRBJ2-7 | TRBV29-1 | NA | CSVAYTLSPYEQYF | TGCAGCGTTGCCTACACTTTGAGCCCCTACGAGCAGTACTTC
NA | TRBJ2-1 | TRBV7-2 | NA | CASSLIEEYNEQFF | TGTGCCAGCAGCTTAATTGAGGAATACAATGAGCAGTTCTTC
few | TRBJ2-1 | TRBV12-3/TRBV12-4 | TRBD2 | CASTHPSGGNNEQFF | TGTGCCAGCACCCACCCTAGCGGGGGTAACAATGAGCAGTTCTTC